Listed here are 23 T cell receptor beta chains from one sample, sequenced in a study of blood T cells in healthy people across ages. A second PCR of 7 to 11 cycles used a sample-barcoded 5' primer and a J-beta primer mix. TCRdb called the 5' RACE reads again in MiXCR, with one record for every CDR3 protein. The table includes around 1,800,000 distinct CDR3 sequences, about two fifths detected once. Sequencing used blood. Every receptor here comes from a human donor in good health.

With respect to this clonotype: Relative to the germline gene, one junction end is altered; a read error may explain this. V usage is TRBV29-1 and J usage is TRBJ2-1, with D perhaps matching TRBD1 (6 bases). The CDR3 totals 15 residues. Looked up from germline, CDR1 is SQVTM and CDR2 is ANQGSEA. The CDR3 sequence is CGVSGHPSSYNEQFF. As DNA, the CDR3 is TGCGGCGTCTCGGGACACCCGAGCTCCTACAATGAGCAGTTCTTC.

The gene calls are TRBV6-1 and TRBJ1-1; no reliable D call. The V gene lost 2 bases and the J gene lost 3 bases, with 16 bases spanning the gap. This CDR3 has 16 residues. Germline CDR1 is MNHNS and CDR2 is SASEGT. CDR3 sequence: CASSERLGIGDTEAFF. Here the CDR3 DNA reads TGTGCCAGCAGTGAACGTTTGGGGATTGGGGACACTGAAGCTTTCTTT.

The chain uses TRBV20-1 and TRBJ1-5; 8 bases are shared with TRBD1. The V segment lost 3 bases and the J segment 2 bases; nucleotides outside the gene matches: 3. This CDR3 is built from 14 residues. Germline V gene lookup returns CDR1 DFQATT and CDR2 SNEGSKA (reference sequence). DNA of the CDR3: TGCAGTGCTAGCGACAGGGGCGGCAATCAGCCCCAGCATTTT. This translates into CSASDRGGNQPQHF.

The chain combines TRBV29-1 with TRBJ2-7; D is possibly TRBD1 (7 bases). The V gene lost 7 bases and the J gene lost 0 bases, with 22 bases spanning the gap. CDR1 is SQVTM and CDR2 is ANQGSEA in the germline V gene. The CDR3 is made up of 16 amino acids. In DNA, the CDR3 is TGCAGCGCTGGAGGGTCCCGGGACAGCTTCTCCTACGAGCAGTACTTC. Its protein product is CSAGGSRDSFSYEQYF.

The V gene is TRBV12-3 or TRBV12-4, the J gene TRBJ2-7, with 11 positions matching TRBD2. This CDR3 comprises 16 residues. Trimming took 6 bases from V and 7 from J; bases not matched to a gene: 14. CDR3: CASSQALAGGTNEQYF. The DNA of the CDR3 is TGTGCCAGCAGCCAAGCTCTAGCGGGAGGTACCAATGAGCAGTACTTC.

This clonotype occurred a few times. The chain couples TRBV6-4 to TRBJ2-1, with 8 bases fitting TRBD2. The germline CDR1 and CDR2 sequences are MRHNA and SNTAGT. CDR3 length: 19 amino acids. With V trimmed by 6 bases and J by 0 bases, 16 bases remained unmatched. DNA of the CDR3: TGTGCCAGCAGACTATTGGGACTAGGGCCCAGTAGCTCCTACAATGAGCAGTTCTTC. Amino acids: CASRLLGLGPSSSYNEQFF.

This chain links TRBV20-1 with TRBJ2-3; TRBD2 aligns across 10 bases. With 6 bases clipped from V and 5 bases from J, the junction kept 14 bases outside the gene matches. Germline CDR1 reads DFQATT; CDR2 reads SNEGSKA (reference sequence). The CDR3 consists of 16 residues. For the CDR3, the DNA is TGCAGTGCCCCCTCGGGAGGAGCGGGGGGGCGAGATACGCAGTATTTT. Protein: CSAPSGGAGGRDTQYF.

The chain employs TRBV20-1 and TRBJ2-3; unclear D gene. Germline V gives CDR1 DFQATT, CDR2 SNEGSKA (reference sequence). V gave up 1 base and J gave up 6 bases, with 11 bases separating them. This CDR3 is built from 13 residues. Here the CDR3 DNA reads TGCAGTGCTAGAGCTGACCCAAGGGATACGCAGTATTTT. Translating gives CSARADPRDTQYF.

In nucleotides, the CDR3 is TGTGCCAGCAGCCCCAGGGGGCCCACCTACGAGCAGTACTTC. Protein product: CASSPRGPTYEQYF. The chain recombines TRBV12-3 or TRBV12-4 with TRBJ2-7; 8 nucleotides align to TRBD1. Unmatched junction bases numbered 6, after V lost 6 bases and J lost 2 bases. The CDR3 has 14 amino acids.

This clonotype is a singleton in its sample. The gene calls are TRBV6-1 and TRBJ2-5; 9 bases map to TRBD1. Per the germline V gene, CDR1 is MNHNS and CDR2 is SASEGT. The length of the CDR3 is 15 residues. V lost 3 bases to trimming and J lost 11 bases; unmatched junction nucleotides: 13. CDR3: CASSDYGTGFKKQYF. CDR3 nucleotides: TGTGCCAGCAGTGACTACGGGACAGGGTTTAAAAAGCAGTACTTC.

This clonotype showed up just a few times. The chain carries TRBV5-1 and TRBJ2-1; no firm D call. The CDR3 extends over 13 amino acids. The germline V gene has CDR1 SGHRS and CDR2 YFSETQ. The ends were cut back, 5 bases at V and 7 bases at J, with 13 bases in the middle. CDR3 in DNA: TGCGCCAGCAGACTTCGGACGGTTAATGAGCAGTTCTTC. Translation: CASRLRTVNEQFF.

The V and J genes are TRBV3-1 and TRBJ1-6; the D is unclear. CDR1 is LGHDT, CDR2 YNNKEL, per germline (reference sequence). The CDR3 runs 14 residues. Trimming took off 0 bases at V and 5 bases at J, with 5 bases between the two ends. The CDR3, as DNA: TGTGCCAGCAGCCAAGAACAGCATAATTCACCCCTCCACTTT. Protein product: CASSQEQHNSPLHF.

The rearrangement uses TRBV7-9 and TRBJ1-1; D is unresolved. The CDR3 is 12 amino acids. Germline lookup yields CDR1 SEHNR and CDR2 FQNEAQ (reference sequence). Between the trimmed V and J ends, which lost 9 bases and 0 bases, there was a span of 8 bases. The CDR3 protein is CASALLNTEAFF. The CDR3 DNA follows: TGTGCCAGTGCCCTTTTGAACACTGAAGCTTTCTTT.

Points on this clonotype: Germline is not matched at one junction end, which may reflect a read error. CDR3 amino acids: CAGSVRGDTQYF. The CDR3, as DNA: TGTGCCGGCAGCGTGCGTGGAGATACGCAGTATTTT. The chain couples TRBV13 to TRBJ2-3; no reliable D call. CDR1 is PRHDT, CDR2 FYEKMQ, per germline (reference sequence). The CDR3 has 12 residues.

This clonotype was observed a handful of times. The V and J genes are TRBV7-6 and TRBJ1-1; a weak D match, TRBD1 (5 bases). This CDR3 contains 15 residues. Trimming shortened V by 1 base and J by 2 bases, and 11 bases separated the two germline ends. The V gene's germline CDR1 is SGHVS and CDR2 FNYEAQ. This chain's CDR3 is CASSLGQLFNTEAFF. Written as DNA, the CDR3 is TGTGCCAGCAGCTTAGGACAGCTATTTAACACTGAAGCTTTCTTT.

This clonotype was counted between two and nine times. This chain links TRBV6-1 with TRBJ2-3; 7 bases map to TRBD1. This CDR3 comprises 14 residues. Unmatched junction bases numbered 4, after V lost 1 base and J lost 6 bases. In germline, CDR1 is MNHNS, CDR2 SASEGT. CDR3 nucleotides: TGTGCCAGCAGTGAAGGACAGGGTTACGATACGCAGTATTTT. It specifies CASSEGQGYDTQYF.

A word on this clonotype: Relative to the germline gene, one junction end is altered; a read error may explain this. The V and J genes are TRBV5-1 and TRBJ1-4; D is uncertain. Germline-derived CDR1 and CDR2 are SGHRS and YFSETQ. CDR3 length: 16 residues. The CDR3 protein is CANSPEAVTTNEKLFF. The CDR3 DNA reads TGCGCCAACAGCCCGGAGGCTGTTACAACTAATGAAAAACTGTTTTTT.

The CDR3 nucleotides read TGTGCCAGCAGCTCGGTGGGAGGCACAGATACGCAGTATTTT. This codes for CASSSVGGTDTQYF. The chain is built from TRBV7-2 and TRBJ2-3, with D possibly being TRBD2 (5 bases). This CDR3 spans 14 amino acids. The germline CDR1 and CDR2 sequences are SGHTA and FQGNSA. V gave up 4 bases and J gave up 1 base, with 9 bases separating them.

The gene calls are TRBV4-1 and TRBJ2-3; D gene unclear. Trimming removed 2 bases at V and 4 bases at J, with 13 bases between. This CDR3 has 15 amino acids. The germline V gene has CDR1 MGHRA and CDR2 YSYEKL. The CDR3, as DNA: TGCGCCAGCAGCCAACAGGTCGGTAGCCCAGATACGCAGTATTTT. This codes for CASSQQVGSPDTQYF.

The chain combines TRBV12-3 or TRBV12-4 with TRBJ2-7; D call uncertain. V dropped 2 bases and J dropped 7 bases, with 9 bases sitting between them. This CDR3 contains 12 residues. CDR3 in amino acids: CASSLPGQEQYF. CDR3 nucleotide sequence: TGTGCCAGCAGTTTACCAGGCCAGGAGCAGTACTTC.

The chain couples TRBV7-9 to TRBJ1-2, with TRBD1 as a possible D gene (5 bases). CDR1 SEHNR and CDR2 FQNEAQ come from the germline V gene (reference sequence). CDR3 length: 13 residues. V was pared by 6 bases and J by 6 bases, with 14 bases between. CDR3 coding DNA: TGTGCCAGCAGTTACTACAGGAGAGATGGCTACACCTTC. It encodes CASSYYRRDGYTF.

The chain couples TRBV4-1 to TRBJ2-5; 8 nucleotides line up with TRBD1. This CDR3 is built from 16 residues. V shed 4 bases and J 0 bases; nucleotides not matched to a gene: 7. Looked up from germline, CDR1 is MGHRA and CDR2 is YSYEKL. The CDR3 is CASSRGRDRYQETQYF. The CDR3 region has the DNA TGCGCCAGCAGCCGAGGTCGGGACAGGTACCAAGAGACCCAGTACTTC.

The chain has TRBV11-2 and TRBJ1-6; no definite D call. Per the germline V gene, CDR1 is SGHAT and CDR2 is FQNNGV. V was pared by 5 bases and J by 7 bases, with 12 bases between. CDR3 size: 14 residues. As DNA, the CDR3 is TGTGCCAGCAGCCCCCCGCAGCGGAATTCACCCCTCCACTTT. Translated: CASSPPQRNSPLHF. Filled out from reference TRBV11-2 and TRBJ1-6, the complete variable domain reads EAGVAQSPRYKIIEKRQSVAFWCNPISGHATLYWYQQILGQGPKLLIQFQNNGVVDDSQLPKDRFSAERLKGVDSTLKIQPAKLEDSAVYLCASSPPQRNSPLHFGNGTRLTVT.